These T cell receptor beta chains were read from a single sample in a study of T-cell reconstitution after alpha-beta-depleted transplantation in children. TCRdb recomputed calls from the PCR reads with MiXCR, one row per CDR3 protein. The repertoire includes fewer than 400,000 distinct CDR3 sequences, roughly 20% of them detected once, and 3% to 4% sits in the top ten. Sample: PBMCs from the stem cell graft donor, taken from the stem cell graft. These receptors were taken from a human donor who donated a stem cell graft to a child with acute myeloid leukemia. Both conserved end residues are part of each CDR3. The D gene is left open where the match is weak. The size field is filled for only some rows; it gives once, few, many or a size class.

>TRBJ2-6|TRBV12-3/TRBV12-4|.|many
CASSDLGQGLSGANVLTF
TGTGCCAGCAGTGACTTGGGCCAGGGATTATCTGGGGCCAACGTCCTGACTTTC
>TRBJ2-7|TRBV28|.|few
CASSRPTSDEQYF
TGTGCCAGCAGCCGACCAACTAGTGACGAGCAGTACTTC
>TRBJ2-1|TRBV10-3|.|few
CAISASNEQFF
TGTGCCATCAGCGCTAGCAATGAGCAGTTCTTC
>TRBJ2-7|TRBV7-9|TRBD2|few
CASSRTSVNEQYF
TGTGCCAGCAGTCGGACTAGCGTCAACGAGCAGTACTTC
>TRBJ2-6|TRBV9|TRBD1|many
CASSVAPDRGYGANVLTF
TGTGCCAGCAGCGTAGCTCCGGACAGGGGGTATGGGGCCAACGTCCTGACTTTC
>TRBJ2-5|TRBV3-1|TRBD1|few
CASSPRTGDVETQYF
TGTGCCAGCAGCCCACGGACAGGCGACGTGGAGACCCAGTACTTC
>TRBJ2-7|TRBV20-1|.|few
CSARDILFSEQYF
TGCAGTGCTAGAGACATCCTCTTCAGCGAGCAGTACTTC
>TRBJ2-1|TRBV20-1|.|.
CSAFSGRLQFF
TGCAGTGCCTTTTCAGGACGCCTACAGTTCTTC
>TRBJ2-3|TRBV10-2|TRBD2|.
CASRSGGPIDTQYF
TGCGCCAGCAGGTCGGGAGGGCCCATAGATACGCAGTATTTT
>TRBJ2-7|TRBV7-2|TRBD1|few
CPSSPRTGRSSYEQYF
TGTCCCAGCAGCCCGCGGACAGGGAGAAGCTCCTACGAGCAGTACTTC
>TRBJ2-1|TRBV28|TRBD2|many
CASRLLAGGEQFF
TGTGCCAGCAGGCTACTAGCGGGGGGTGAGCAGTTCTTC
>TRBJ2-7|TRBV12-3/TRBV12-4|.|.
CASSLAMQSREQYF
TGTGCCAGCAGTTTAGCGATGCAAAGCCGCGAGCAGTACTTC
>TRBJ2-7|TRBV20-1|.|.
CSARGGGQSPAYEQYF
TGCAGTGCTAGAGGGGGGGGACAGTCCCCTGCCTACGAGCAGTACTTC
>TRBJ2-3|TRBV29-1|.|many
CSVEGDTDTQYF
TGCAGCGTTGAAGGGGACACAGATACGCAGTATTTT
>TRBJ2-5|TRBV20-1|TRBD2|many
CSARAHREGQETQYF
TGCAGTGCTAGAGCGCACCGGGAGGGCCAAGAGACCCAGTACTTC
>TRBJ2-3|TRBV6-4|.|.
CASSEVGGLTDTQYF
TGTGCCAGCAGTGAAGTGGGAGGTCTCACAGATACGCAGTATTTT
>TRBJ2-3|TRBV7-8|.|few
CASSVLDTQYF
TGTGCCAGCAGCGTATTAGATACGCAGTATTTT
>TRBJ2-5|TRBV27|.|many
CASSRLGETQYF
TGTGCCAGCAGCCGCCTAGGGGAGACCCAGTACTTC
>TRBJ2-1|TRBV20-1|TRBD2|many
CSARGVAGESYNEQFF
TGCAGTGCTAGAGGGGTAGCGGGAGAAAGTTACAATGAGCAGTTCTTC
>TRBJ2-5|TRBV24-1|TRBD2|.
CATSVGLAGTQETQYF
TGTGCCACCAGCGTAGGACTAGCGGGAACCCAAGAGACCCAGTACTTC
>TRBJ2-1|TRBV5-1|.|many
CASSLREFSSYNEQFF
TGCGCCAGCAGCCTCCGGGAGTTCAGCTCCTACAATGAGCAGTTCTTC
>TRBJ2-5|TRBV20-1|.|few
CSARRSQLQETQYF
TGCAGTGCTAGAAGGTCACAGTTGCAAGAGACCCAGTACTTC
>TRBJ2-2|TRBV5-1|.|few
CASSLQFLSTNTGELFF
TGCGCCAGCAGCTTGCAGTTTCTCTCTACGAACACCGGGGAGCTGTTTTTT
>TRBJ2-7|TRBV20-1|.|many
CSARDRAGYYEQYF
TGCAGTGCTAGAGATAGAGCAGGCTACTACGAGCAGTACTTC
>TRBJ2-7|TRBV20-1|.|.
CSARELFYEQYF
TGCAGTGCTAGAGAACTTTTCTACGAGCAGTACTTC
>TRBJ2-3|TRBV12-3/TRBV12-4|.|.
CASSSVLGSTDTQYF
TGTGCCAGCAGTTCTGTTCTAGGCAGCACAGATACGCAGTATTTT
>TRBJ1-5|TRBV4-1|TRBD1|few
CASSQSTGQGTQPQHF
TGCGCCAGCAGCCAATCAACGGGACAGGGGACTCAGCCCCAGCATTTT
>TRBJ2-2|TRBV12-3/TRBV12-4|.|.
CASSLRVRELFF
TGTGCCAGCAGTTTAAGGGTCCGGGAGCTGTTTTTT
>TRBJ1-1|TRBV4-1|.|few
CASSQRGLNTEAFF
TGCGCCAGCAGCCAGCGGGGGCTGAACACTGAAGCTTTCTTT
>TRBJ2-7|TRBV9|TRBD2|.
CASSEVAGGFYEQYF
TGTGCCAGCAGCGAGGTAGCGGGAGGGTTCTACGAGCAGTACTTC
>TRBJ2-1|TRBV6-1|.|once
CASRDPGSNEQFF
TGTGCCAGCAGAGATCCCGGGAGCAATGAGCAGTTCTTC
>TRBJ1-4|TRBV21-1|.|.
CASSNDETNEKLFF
TGTGCCAGCAGCAACGATGAGACTAATGAAAAACTGTTTTTT
>TRBJ1-1|TRBV28|.|few
CASSSSGRAAFF
TGTGCCAGCAGTTCCTCGGGGAGGGCGGCTTTCTTT
>TRBJ2-1|TRBV28|.|.
CASSLSSPKWYNEQFF
TGTGCCAGCAGTTTAAGTAGCCCAAAGTGGTACAATGAGCAGTTCTTC
>TRBJ2-3|TRBV2|.|.
CASSQQGQVDTQYF
TGTGCCAGCAGTCAACAAGGCCAGGTGGATACGCAGTATTTT
>TRBJ1-4|TRBV10-3|.|few
CAISESGGKLFF
TGTGCCATCAGTGAGTCGGGAGGAAAACTGTTTTTT
>TRBJ1-5|TRBV19|.|many
CASSMEWGQSNQPQHF
TGTGCCAGTAGTATGGAGTGGGGCCAGTCCAATCAGCCCCAGCATTTT
>TRBJ2-7|TRBV28|.|.
CASSFFRSYEQYF
TGTGCCAGCAGTTTTTTCCGCTCCTACGAGCAGTACTTC
>TRBJ2-5|TRBV6-1|.|.
CATIHGTLGQETQYF
TGTGCCACCATACATGGGACGCTTGGCCAAGAGACCCAGTACTTC
>TRBJ2-7|TRBV4-1|TRBD2|.
CASSQGRTRTSAVSFEQYF
TGCGCCAGCAGCCAAGGGAGGACAAGGACTAGTGCAGTGTCCTTCGAGCAGTACTTC